This TCR beta chain was retrieved from a study of a mutant IDH1 vaccine in newly diagnosed glioma. The overall study: Among treated patients, 62.5% were male and roughly 38% female, and mean age was roughly 40 years.

Time point of the sample: baseline, week 1 (first vaccination visit). Stated treatment: pre-vaccination baseline after standard-of-care therapy. Each of the donors came in with new WHO grade 3 or 4 astrocytomas that were IDH1-mutant and ATRX-lost. Germline V gene data show CDR1 as SGHDT and CDR2 as YYEEEE. Trimming removed 6 bases at V and 0 bases at J, with 9 bases between. CDR3 length: 13 residues. Assay used: immunoSEQ multiplex PCR; TCRdb lists only in-frame clones, some missing. Found here are 40,000 or so clones, roughly 80% of them singletons; the top ten hold approximately 9.1%. Material: PBMCs, obtained from a glioma patient treated with radiotherapy, temozolomide or both. The chain couples TRBV5-6 to TRBJ1-1; no reliable D call. The receptor's source is a man in his forties with glioma. Some clones in this sample may be carry-over from other donors' samples. The chain's CDR3 is CASTSPLNTEAFF. The CDR3, as DNA: TGTGCCAGCACCTCCCCCTTGAACACTGAAGCTTTCTTT. Based on the CDR3 plus reference TRBV5-6 and TRBJ1-1, the full variable domain is DAGVTQSPTHLIKTRGQQVTLRCSPKSGHDTVSWYQQALGQGPQFIFQYYEEEERQRGNFPDRFSGHQFPNYSSELNVNALLLGDSALYLCASTSPLNTEAFFGQGTRLTVV.